One and the same sample provided the 9 T cell receptor beta chains below, sequenced in a study of T cell responses to AZD1222 COVID-19 vaccine. Clones were read by immunoSEQ multiplex PCR, and TCRdb kept only the in-frame ones, dropping some. The sample includes approximately 84,000 clones, roughly nine tenths of them seen just once. Source: peripheral blood, taken on day 0 of AZD1222 vaccination. These TCRs come from an adult in good health.

The rearrangement uses TRBV10-3 and TRBJ1-3; D call uncertain. Looked up from germline, CDR1 is ENHRY and CDR2 is SYGVKD. This CDR3 has 12 residues. V lost 5 bases and J lost 1, with 3 bases in between. The CDR3: CAISSSGNTIYF. The CDR3 DNA follows: TGTGCCATCAGTAGTTCTGGAAACACCATATATTTT.

This chain joins TRBV29-1 and TRBJ2-1; 16 positions match TRBD2. This CDR3 comprises 15 residues. Germline CDR1 SQVTM, CDR2 ANQGSEA. V gave up 7 bases and J gave up 6 bases; unmatched junction bases: 6. CDR3 sequence reads: CSGGTSGRARNEQFF. The DNA of the CDR3 is TGCAGCGGCGGGACTAGCGGGAGGGCCCGCAATGAGCAGTTCTTC.

V gene TRBV2 combines with J gene TRBJ2-3; 7 bases fit TRBD1. Germline V gene sequence: CDR1 SNHLY, CDR2 FYNNEI. The CDR3 consists of 16 residues. V lost 5 bases to trimming and J lost 3 bases; unmatched junction nucleotides: 11. Written as DNA, the CDR3 is TGTGCCAGCAGTCCAACAGGGGACGTTCAGACAGATACGCAGTATTTT. It encodes CASSPTGDVQTDTQYF.

This sequence joins TRBV29-1 and TRBJ1-3; tentative D call: TRBD1 (5 bases). The CDR3 totals 14 residues. Germline CDR1 is SQVTM and CDR2 is ANQGSEA. V was clipped by 4 bases and J by 2 bases, with 12 bases between them. The CDR3 DNA reads as TGCAGCGTTGGGGGGAAGGTCCCTGGAAACACCATATATTTT. Protein sequence: CSVGGKVPGNTIYF.

The genes are TRBV7-9 and TRBJ2-1; 10 bases are shared with TRBD2. Germline V lookup: CDR1 SEHNR, CDR2 FQNEAQ (reference sequence). Trimming cost V 5 bases and J 0 bases; bases outside gene matches: 1. This CDR3 has 15 amino acids. CDR3: CASSPSGSSYNEQFF. DNA for the CDR3: TGTGCCAGCAGCCCTAGCGGGAGCTCCTACAATGAGCAGTTCTTC.

The chain links TRBV7-9 to TRBJ1-4, with D perhaps matching TRBD1 (6 bases). The CDR3 runs to 12 residues. Between the trimmed V and J ends, which lost 5 bases and 8 bases, there was a span of 9 bases. Germline loops: CDR1 SEHNR, CDR2 FQNEAQ (reference sequence). CDR3 DNA sequence: TGTGCCAGCAGCCGGACAGACGAAAAACTGTTTTTT. Encoded protein: CASSRTDEKLFF.

V usage is TRBV19 and J usage is TRBJ1-5; 8 bases agree with TRBD1. From germline, CDR1 is LNHDA and CDR2 SQIVND (reference sequence). The J segment lost 1 base and the V segment lost 7 bases, leaving 12 bases of the junction unmatched. The CDR3 runs to 17 residues. The CDR3 sequence: CASTDREVLRSNQPQHF. The CDR3 DNA reads as TGTGCCAGTACGGACAGGGAAGTTTTAAGAAGCAATCAGCCCCAGCATTTT.

The chain carries TRBV7-6 and TRBJ2-1; D gene unclear. Trimming stripped 5 bases from V and 4 bases from J, with 6 bases between. Germline values: CDR1 SGHVS, CDR2 FNYEAQ. The CDR3 is 12 amino acids. In DNA form, the CDR3 reads TGTGCCAGCAGCGCCTGGTACAATGAGCAGTTCTTC. It yields the protein CASSAWYNEQFF.

This clone occurred once. The chain is built from TRBV10-3 and TRBJ2-6; the match to TRBD1 covers 9 bases. CDR1 and CDR2 from the germline V gene are ENHRY and SYGVKD. CDR3 size: 18 residues. V trimming: 0 bases; J trimming: 0 bases; junction bases outside the gene matches: 3. The CDR3 protein is CAISESATGGSGANVLTF. The CDR3 DNA reads TGTGCCATCAGTGAGTCGGCGACAGGGGGCTCTGGGGCCAACGTCCTGACTTTC.